The 20 T cell receptor beta chains in this list originate from one sample, sequenced in a study of blood T cell repertoires in COVID-19. Using immunoSEQ multiplex PCR, the repertoire was profiled, and TCRdb retains in-frame clones only, with some absent. The sample contains some 190,000 clones, about 77% of which appear only once. The material sequenced was PBMCs or T cells enriched from blood (not recorded which). The receptors were gathered from a woman in her forties or fifties with acute COVID-19.

The J gene is TRBJ1-2, the V gene TRBV5-4; weak D call: TRBD1 (5 bases). Trimming cost V 6 bases and J 4 bases, with 16 bases left between them. CDR3 length equals 14 residues. Germline CDR1 and CDR2: SGHNT and YYREEE (reference sequence). The CDR3 loop reads CASTLGQGGYGYTF. As DNA, the CDR3 is TGTGCCAGCACTTTGGGGCAGGGCGGCTATGGCTACACCTTC.

This clone was recorded only once. The V gene is TRBV28, the J gene TRBJ2-4; 8 bases line up with TRBD1. This CDR3 comprises 14 residues. V trimming: 7 bases; J trimming: 5 bases; junction bases outside the gene matches: 7. Per germline, CDR1 MDHEN and CDR2 SYDVKM. This CDR3 is CASTLTGEENIQYF. The CDR3 bases are TGTGCCAGCACCCTGACAGGGGAGGAAAACATTCAGTACTTC.

The chain recombines TRBV6-5 with TRBJ2-7; D gene unclear. The CDR3 is made up of 11 amino acids. Trimming removed 8 bases from V and 7 bases from J, with 12 bases in between. Germline assignment: CDR1 MNHEY and CDR2 SVGAGI. CDR3 loop: CASGSGREQYV. Written as DNA, the CDR3 is TGTGCCAGCGGGTCAGGCCGGGAGCAGTACGTC.

The V gene is TRBV28, the J gene TRBJ1-2; D unresolved. This CDR3 contains 13 residues. The germline V and J ends were trimmed by 8 bases and 4 bases, with 14 bases remaining between them. Per the germline V gene, CDR1 is MDHEN and CDR2 is SYDVKM. CDR3 in DNA: TGTGCCAGCGTGAGTGGCGGGGTCTATGGCTACACCTTC. Translation: CASVSGGVYGYTF.

The rearrangement links TRBV6-2 or TRBV6-3 to TRBJ2-7; 9 nucleotides align to TRBD1. V lost 2 bases and J lost 2; bases outside the gene matches: 10. The CDR3 covers 17 residues. Germline CDR1 MNHEY, CDR2 SVGEGT. In DNA form, the CDR3 reads TGTGCCAGCAGTTACCCAACCGGGACAGGGTCCCCCTACGAGCAGTACGTC. It is translated as CASSYPTGTGSPYEQYV.

The V call is TRBV7-6, the J call TRBJ1-1; D unclear. This CDR3 is built from 14 residues. Trimming took off 7 bases at V and 4 bases at J, with 16 bases between the two ends. The germline gives CDR1 SGHVS, CDR2 FNYEAQ. The CDR3, as DNA: TGTGCCAGCACCTTGGAACGGGTTGGCACTGAAGCTTTCTTT. As protein: CASTLERVGTEAFF.

The chain has TRBV11-2 and TRBJ1-2; a possible D gene is TRBD1 (6 bases). Trimming stripped 1 base from V and 6 bases from J, with 12 bases between. CDR1 and CDR2 from the germline V gene are SGHAT and FQNNGV. The CDR3 is 14 residues long. CDR3 bases: TGTGCCAGCAGCTTAGGGTCCAGGGGAGATGGCTACACCTTC. It translates to CASSLGSRGDGYTF. Filled out from reference TRBV11-2 and TRBJ1-2, the complete variable domain reads EAGVAQSPRYKIIEKRQSVAFWCNPISGHATLYWYQQILGQGPKLLIQFQNNGVVDDSQLPKDRFSAERLKGVDSTLKIQPAKLEDSAVYLCASSLGSRGDGYTFGSGTRLTVV.

This sequence joins TRBV6-2 or TRBV6-3 and TRBJ2-1; a possible D gene is TRBD2 (5 bases). V dropped 4 bases and J dropped 4 bases, with 14 bases sitting between them. Looked up from germline, CDR1 is MNHEY and CDR2 is SVGEGT. There are 15 residues in the CDR3. The CDR3 coding sequence is TGTGCCAGCAGTTCACTCCTCGGGATTTACAATGAGCAGTTCTTC. Protein product: CASSSLLGIYNEQFF.

This chain uses TRBV27 with TRBJ2-7; the D gene is possibly TRBD1 (6 bases). Between the trimmed V and J ends, which lost 5 bases and 1 base, there was a span of 12 bases. The CDR3 is 14 residues long. Germline V gene data show CDR1 as MNHEY and CDR2 as SMNVEV (reference sequence). For the CDR3, the DNA is TGTGCCAGCAGTCCCCGGGACACTTCCTACGAGCAGTACGTC. Its protein product is CASSPRDTSYEQYV.

J is TRBJ1-4 and V is TRBV5-6; possibly TRBD1 for D (6 bases). Germline V lookup: CDR1 SGHDT, CDR2 YYEEEE. This CDR3 comprises 14 residues. V lost 2 bases to trimming and J lost 3 bases, with 8 bases between them. CDR3 sequence: CASSFGQPNEKLFF. CDR3 nucleotides: TGTGCCAGCAGCTTCGGACAGCCTAATGAAAAACTGTTTTTT. Based on the CDR3 plus reference TRBV5-6 and TRBJ1-4, the full variable domain is DAGVTQSPTHLIKTRGQQVTLRCSPKSGHDTVSWYQQALGQGPQFIFQYYEEEERQRGNFPDRFSGHQFPNYSSELNVNALLLGDSALYLCASSFGQPNEKLFFGSGTQLSVL.

The chain recombines TRBV14 with TRBJ1-5; 8 bases line up with TRBD1. V was clipped by 2 bases and J by 0 bases; unmatched bases: 3. This CDR3 is built from 16 residues. CDR1 and CDR2 (germline): SGHDN, FVKESK. This CDR3 is CASSQPGGCSNQPQHF. In DNA, the CDR3 is TGTGCCAGCAGCCAACCAGGGGGCTGTAGCAATCAGCCCCAGCATTTT.

The chain combines TRBV4-1 with TRBJ1-4; the match to TRBD1 covers 7 bases. The CDR3 runs 14 residues. CDR1 is MGHRA and CDR2 is YSYEKL in the germline V gene. V shed 1 base, J shed 7 bases, and the junction held 3 bases outside the gene matches. For the CDR3, the DNA is TGCGCCAGCAGCCAAGGGACAGGCGGTGAAAAACTGTTTTTT. As protein: CASSQGTGGEKLFF.

The rearrangement uses TRBV6-5 and TRBJ2-3; 7 bases line up with TRBD1. V gave up 8 bases and J gave up 0 bases; unmatched junction bases: 5. The CDR3 runs 14 residues. Germline CDR1 and CDR2: MNHEY and SVGAGI. The chain's CDR3 is CASGIRGSTDTQYF. Here the CDR3 DNA reads TGTGCCAGCGGCATCAGGGGGAGCACAGATACGCAGTATTTT.

The chain links TRBV28 to TRBJ2-1; TRBD2 aligns across 9 bases. CDR3 length equals 14 residues. J gave up 5 bases and V 7 bases, and 6 bases lay outside the gene matches. Germline values: CDR1 MDHEN, CDR2 SYDVKM. In DNA, the CDR3 is TGTGCCAGCAACGAGCGGGGGGAAAACAATGAGCAGTTCTTC. This encodes CASNERGENNEQFF.

A single count supports this clone. The rearrangement uses TRBV3-1 (or the pseudogene TRBV3-2) and TRBJ1-3; unclear D gene. V was pared by 4 bases and J by 3 bases, with 4 bases between. Germline loops: CDR1 LGHDT, CDR2 YNNKEL (reference sequence). CDR3 size: 12 residues. CDR3: CASSLSGNTIYF. Written as DNA, the CDR3 is TGTGCCAGCAGCCTCAGTGGAAACACCATATATTTT.

The chain has TRBV20-1 and TRBJ2-3; TRBD2 matches at 9 bases. Germline V CDR1 and CDR2: DFQATT, SNEGSKA (reference sequence). The CDR3 loop spans 17 amino acids. Trimming removed 3 bases from V and 0 bases from J; junction bases left unmatched: 10. The DNA of the CDR3 is TGCAGTGCTAGTTATCCGATAGCGGGGGTTAGCACAGATACGCAGTATTTT. Its protein is CSASYPIAGVSTDTQYF.

This clone was counted a few times. This chain links TRBV12-3 or TRBV12-4 with TRBJ1-5; unclear D gene. CDR3 size: 13 residues. V was clipped by 7 bases and J by 7 bases, with 14 bases between them. The CDR3 sequence is CASNRGSSQPQHF. The CDR3 DNA sequence: TGTGCCAGCAACCGGGGATCCTCCCAGCCCCAGCATTTT.

The V and J genes are TRBV5-1 and TRBJ2-2; a weak D match, TRBD1 (5 bases). The CDR3 contains 14 residues. V was cut by 4 bases and J by 4 bases, with 11 bases left in between. Germline values: CDR1 SGHRS, CDR2 YFSETQ. The CDR3 DNA reads TGCGCCAGCAGCCTAACGACAGCCACCGGGGAGCTGTTTTTT. Translated: CASSLTTATGELFF.

This clone was counted once. Additional DNA sequences in this sample encode the identical CDR3. This rearrangement joins TRBV11-2 to TRBJ2-6; D gene unclear. The CDR3 totals 16 residues. The V end was cut by 0 bases, the J end by 0 bases, with 6 bases between. The V gene's germline CDR1 is SGHAT and CDR2 FQNNGV. Here the CDR3 reads CASSLDPYSGANVLTF. In DNA, the CDR3 is TGTGCCAGCAGCTTAGATCCCTACTCTGGGGCCAACGTCCTGACTTTC.

V is TRBV28 and J is TRBJ1-2; the match to TRBD1 covers 8 bases. The trim removed 6 bases at V and 4 bases at J, leaving 10 bases unmatched. Germline CDR1 reads MDHEN; CDR2 reads SYDVKM. The CDR3 runs 15 residues. Here the CDR3 reads CASRTQGDRVYGYTF. CDR3 coding DNA: TGTGCCAGCAGAACACAGGGGGACAGAGTCTATGGCTACACCTTC.